Given below is one T cell receptor beta chain in context. Which antigen it targets is not known. No qualities accompany the bases; no much larger clone lies one base away. The immunoSEQ hsTCRbeta Kit was used to sequence TCR beta CDR3 regions from DNA. From the authors' description of their analysis: TCR sequencing data were analysed with the ImmunoSEQ Analyzer. T cell clonality was defined as 1 minus Pielou's evenness computed on productive rearrangements. The inverse Simpson index, applied to productive templates, was used to measure T cell diversity. T cell density was expressed as TCR beta template counts normalized to usable DNA, with usable DNA estimated by amplifying and sequencing housekeeping genes. TCR metrics were compared across histologic stages using two-sided Kruskal-Wallis tests. TCRdb carries this immuneACCESS record with in-frame sequences only. Its versions omit some clonotypes, under half of them owing to an unresolved V gene in the studies checked, with the rest unexplained. The V and J calls and clone size were taken over from that table, and D and trimming were inferred from the DNA. Counted in this sample were 11,000 to 15,000 clones; roughly 80% of them appeared once. Clones ranked in the top ten supply more than 4% of the sample.

The data were obtained in a study of immune evolution from preneoplasia to lung adenocarcinoma (dated by TCRdb to the early 2020s). In the study overall: HLA loss of heterozygosity was observed in roughly 6.6%, 14% and 36% of AIS, MIA and ADC lesions, respectively, and was not observed in any AAH lesions. Immune contexture across lung adenocarcinoma precursors and invasive adenocarcinoma was profiled using immune gene expression, TCR sequencing and multiplex immunofluorescence. Resected precursor lesions (AAH, AIS, MIA) and invasive adenocarcinomas were compared with paired morphologically normal lung tissue. The sample size was set by how many specimens were available, not by a prior power calculation. The immune data were integrated with whole exome sequencing and methylation data from the same cohort of nodules. In total, the cohort included some 54 patients with pulmonary nodules, all of whom underwent surgical resection. TCR sequencing data came from approximately 56 patients. According to the study, over a hundred samples were used for TCR sequencing. POLYSOLVER was used to infer Class I HLA alleles from exome data, while LOHHLA was used to detect allele-specific HLA loss. The research as a whole found: Normal lung had the highest top T cell clone frequencies, and these frequencies appeared to fall progressively from AAH through AIS, MIA and invasive adenocarcinoma. Because all patients were from Japan and China, applicability to Western populations was uncertain. KRAS-mutant nodules showed the highest T cell clonality compared with EGFR-mutant or double wild-type lesions. Normal lung showed the highest clonality, whereas later-stage lesions appeared to have higher T cell density and diversity but lower clonality. The findings rested on association rather than direct causation, and larger cohorts with long-term follow-up and longitudinal biopsies were considered necessary.

Trimming takes 1 base off V and 6 bases off J; junction bases not matched to a gene: 2. Taken from cysteine to phenylalanine, the CDR3 has 15 residues. CDR3 DNA is the only sequence kept; it has 45 bases, read in frame from the first base. Sequences MGHRA (CDR1) and YSYEKL (CDR2) are obtained from the germline V gene. Between about 2014 and 2018, the patients underwent resection in either Japan or China. The histologic diagnosis of each case was independently confirmed on H&E slides by two lung cancer pathologists. To enrich premalignant or tumor cells for nucleic acid extraction, macro-dissection was performed after pathologic assessment. FFPE tissue was used for DNA isolation with the AllPrep DNA/RNA FFPE Kit.

The TCR comes from a person aged 65 to 85 with lung adenocarcinoma. Input material: FFPE minimally invasive lung adenocarcinoma tissue. Interpreted using the paper, the cell subset or site label stands for: micro-invasive lung adenocarcinoma (MIA). Recombination connected TRBV4-1 to TRBJ1-5, and 11 junctional nucleotides match TRBD1. The DNA reads as follows: TGCGCCAGCAGCCAAGGGACAGGGGGCAGTCAGCCCCAGCATTTT. It codes for CASSQGTGGSQPQHF.